Following are 30 T cell receptor beta chains from one sample sequenced in a study of a mutant IDH1 vaccine in newly diagnosed glioma. Profiling relied on immunoSEQ multiplex PCR, and the TCRdb table lists in-frame clones only, not all of them. This table holds tens of thousands of clones, roughly 82% found once. This sample's time point: week 47, end of study. Every single dose of the vaccine, 300 ug of mutant IDH1 20-mer peptide, came with topical imiquimod. Their target antigens are unknown. The specimen comprised PBMCs, sampled from a glioma patient whose treatment included an IDH1 peptide vaccine. These receptors all stem from a man aged 18 to 30 with glioma. Some clones in this sample may be carry-over from other donors' samples.

The chain is built from TRBV7-8 and TRBJ1-1; D not certain. The germline gives CDR1 SGHVS, CDR2 FQNEAQ. The CDR3 totals 15 residues. Trimming took 4 bases from V and 3 from J, leaving 15 bases between them. In DNA form, the CDR3 reads TGTGCCAGCAGCTACCTGATCGATTTGGACACTGAAGCTTTCTTT. Its translation is CASSYLIDLDTEAFF. The complete variable domain, with remaining parts taken from reference TRBV7-8 and TRBJ1-1, reads GAGVSQSPRYKVAKRGQDVALRCDPISGHVSLFWYQQALGQGPEFLTYFQNEAQLDKSGLPSDRFFAERPEGSVSTLKIQRTQQEDSAVYLCASSYLIDLDTEAFFGQGTRLTVV.

The rearrangement uses TRBV5-1 and TRBJ2-7; 8 bases are shared with TRBD2. Per germline, CDR1 SGHRS and CDR2 YFSETQ. The CDR3 runs to 16 residues. V dropped 3 bases and J dropped 3; count of bases not matched to a gene: 11. The CDR3 here is CASSSPPGLDLYEQYF. The CDR3 DNA follows: TGCGCCAGCAGCTCACCCCCGGGACTAGACCTCTACGAGCAGTACTTC.

DNA of the CDR3: TGTGCCAGCAGCATCGGACAGGGGCAACATGGCTACACCTTC. Protein sequence: CASSIGQGQHGYTF. V gene TRBV7-9 combines with J gene TRBJ1-2; 9 bases map to TRBD1. With V trimmed by 5 bases and J by 6 bases, 7 bases remained unmatched. Germline V gene sequence: CDR1 SEHNR, CDR2 FQNEAQ (reference sequence). CDR3 length equals 14 residues.

This clone showed up just a few times. The rearrangement uses TRBV5-4 and TRBJ1-5; D remains ambiguous. The CDR3 is made up of 13 amino acids. Trimming pared 1 base from V and 3 bases from J, leaving 5 bases between. CDR1 and CDR2 from the germline V gene are SGHNT and YYREEE (reference sequence). CDR3 DNA sequence: TGTGCCAGCAGCTTGTCCCTCAATCAGCCCCAGCATTTT. Translation gives CASSLSLNQPQHF.

In its sample, this clone was seen a few times. V usage is TRBV20-1 and J usage is TRBJ1-1; 7 nucleotides match TRBD1. This CDR3 is 11 amino acids long. V gave up 6 bases and J gave up 6 bases; unmatched junction bases: 4. CDR1 is DFQATT and CDR2 is SNEGSKA in the germline V gene (reference sequence). In DNA form, the CDR3 reads TGCAGTGCCCGACAGGGACCTGAAGCTTTCTTT. Protein product: CSARQGPEAFF.

This clone was seen only a few times. This chain connects TRBV6-5 to TRBJ2-7, with 7 bases lining up with TRBD2. The CDR3 extends over 16 amino acids. Germline V CDR1 and CDR2: MNHEY, SVGAGI. With V trimmed by 1 base and J by 4 bases, 10 bases remained unmatched. In DNA form, the CDR3 reads TGTGCCAGCAGTTACTTGGGCGGGGGACGTCTTTACGAGCAGTACTTC. This translates into CASSYLGGGRLYEQYF.

This rearrangement joins TRBV7-9 to TRBJ2-7, with TRBD1 identical over 10 bases. The germline V gene has CDR1 SEHNR and CDR2 FQNEAQ (reference sequence). CDR3 length equals 14 residues. The V segment lost 5 bases and the J segment 6 bases; nucleotides outside the gene matches: 7. CDR3 residues: CASSLPGQGSEQYF. The CDR3 DNA reads TGTGCCAGCAGCCTGCCGGGACAGGGGTCCGAGCAGTACTTC.

The chain is built from TRBV7-9 and TRBJ1-4, with TRBD1 matching 8 bases. V trimming: 4 bases; J trimming: 5 bases; junction bases outside the gene matches: 6. CDR1 SEHNR and CDR2 FQNEAQ come from the germline V gene (reference sequence). CDR3 length: 15 amino acids. The CDR3 sequence is CASSSVQGGNEKLFF. CDR3 bases: TGTGCCAGCAGCTCCGTACAGGGGGGGAATGAAAAACTGTTTTTT.

This clone was recorded once. The CDR3 loop is CASSTGQGRAGPREQYF. Written as DNA, the CDR3 is TGCGCCAGCAGCACCGGACAGGGGCGAGCGGGGCCTCGGGAGCAGTACTTC. The chain uses TRBV5-1 and TRBJ2-7, with 9 positions matching TRBD1. CDR3 length: 17 amino acids. V shed 4 bases and J 7 bases; nucleotides not matched to a gene: 18. Germline values: CDR1 SGHRS, CDR2 YFSETQ.

This clone turned up a few times. The V gene is TRBV5-1, the J gene TRBJ1-5; perhaps TRBD1 as D (5 bases). The CDR3 covers 15 residues. Per germline, CDR1 SGHRS and CDR2 YFSETQ. V was trimmed by 0 bases and J by 3 bases, leaving 10 bases between them. The CDR3 is CASSLGQGHNQPQHF. For the CDR3, the DNA is TGCGCCAGCAGCTTGGGGCAGGGCCACAATCAGCCCCAGCATTTT. The full variable domain, in which reference TRBV5-1 and TRBJ1-5 provide the parts outside the CDR3, is KAGVTQTPRYLIKTRGQQVTLSCSPISGHRSVSWYQQTPGQGLQFLFEYFSETQRNKGNFPGRFSGRQFSNSRSEMNVSTLELGDSALYLCASSLGQGHNQPQHFGDGTRLSIL.

This clone was counted only a few times. This chain links TRBV7-3 with TRBJ1-1; 8 positions agree with TRBD1. In germline, CDR1 is SGHTA, CDR2 FQGTGA. This CDR3 region has 16 residues. The trim removed 5 bases at V and 0 bases at J, leaving 8 bases unmatched. CDR3 sequence: CASSPTGGSMNTEAFF. The CDR3 DNA follows: TGTGCCAGCAGCCCCACAGGGGGAAGTATGAACACTGAAGCTTTCTTT.

The rearrangement uses TRBV4-2 and TRBJ2-1; 7 bases map to TRBD2. The junction had 10 bases not matched to a gene; V was cut back by 6 bases and J by 5 bases. CDR3 length equals 15 residues. Germline V CDR1 and CDR2: LGHNA, YNFKEQ. The CDR3 DNA is TGTGCCAGCAGTCTGAGCGGGAACCTACACAATGAGCAGTTCTTC. Residues: CASSLSGNLHNEQFF.

The chain employs TRBV6-1 and TRBJ1-2, with 9 positions matching TRBD1. The length of the CDR3 is 14 residues. J gave up 4 bases and V 6 bases, and 6 bases lay outside the gene matches. Germline-derived CDR1 and CDR2 are MNHNS and SASEGT. CDR3 region: CASRSGQGTYGYTF. In DNA, the CDR3 is TGTGCCAGCAGGTCGGGACAGGGCACCTATGGCTACACCTTC.

This clone was picked up a small number of times. The rearrangement uses TRBV2 and TRBJ1-5; perhaps TRBD1 as D (5 bases). The CDR3 has 15 amino acids. The V end lost 5 bases, the J end lost 6 bases, and 17 bases lay between the germline ends. From germline, CDR1 is SNHLY and CDR2 FYNNEI. The DNA of the CDR3 is TGTGCCAGCAGTCGGGTGCGTGGGGCGGCTCAGCCCCAGCATTTT. Translated: CASSRVRGAAQPQHF.

The genes are TRBV6-6 and TRBJ1-1; 9 bases map to TRBD1. V lost 4 bases to trimming and J lost 8 bases; unmatched junction nucleotides: 5. This CDR3 spans 13 amino acids. CDR1 and CDR2 (germline): MNHNY, SVGAGI (reference sequence). CDR3 sequence (DNA): TGTGCCAGCAGTTCCTTAACAGGGGGCGAAGCTTTCTTT. It translates to CASSSLTGGEAFF.

For the CDR3, the DNA is TGTGCCAGCAGCTTTGGACCGGTTAGACTCTCTGGAAACACCATATATTTT. Its translation: CASSFGPVRLSGNTIYF. V usage is TRBV5-6 and J usage is TRBJ1-3; no reliable D call. CDR3 size: 17 residues. V was cut by 2 bases and J by 0 bases, with 15 bases left in between. CDR1 and CDR2 (germline): SGHDT, YYEEEE. Combining the CDR3 with reference TRBV5-6 and TRBJ1-3 gives the whole variable domain DAGVTQSPTHLIKTRGQQVTLRCSPKSGHDTVSWYQQALGQGPQFIFQYYEEEERQRGNFPDRFSGHQFPNYSSELNVNALLLGDSALYLCASSFGPVRLSGNTIYFGEGSWLTVV.

CDR3 in DNA: TGCGCCAGCACGTTCGGCGAGGGTAGTGAAGCTTTCTTT. It yields the protein CASTFGEGSEAFF. The gene calls are TRBV4-1 and TRBJ1-1; D gene uncertain. V gave up 7 bases and J gave up 7 bases, with 16 bases separating them. The CDR3 runs to 13 residues. Looked up from germline, CDR1 is MGHRA and CDR2 is YSYEKL.

The chain links TRBV6-5 to TRBJ1-1; D possibly corresponds to TRBD1 (5 bases). V lost 7 bases to trimming and J lost 6 bases, with 15 bases between them. The CDR3 length is 13 residues. Germline V gives CDR1 MNHEY, CDR2 SVGAGI. This chain's CDR3 is CASKGKGLSEAFF. The CDR3 DNA follows: TGTGCCAGCAAGGGTAAGGGACTATCTGAAGCTTTCTTT.

V gene TRBV6-5 combines with J gene TRBJ2-7, with D perhaps TRBD1 (6 bases). The CDR3 spans 14 residues. Trimming left V 9 bases short and J 0 bases short, with 15 bases between. Germline-derived CDR1 and CDR2 are MNHEY and SVGAGI. For the CDR3, the DNA is TGTGCCAGTTCTCAGGGGCCCAGCTCCTACGAGCAGTACTTC. As protein: CASSQGPSSYEQYF.

This clone was found a few times. The genes are TRBV19 and TRBJ1-1; D not resolved. This CDR3 region has 13 residues. Deletions cut 6 bases from V and 1 base from J, with 9 bases between. Per germline, CDR1 LNHDA and CDR2 SQIVND (reference sequence). The CDR3 protein is CASREFENTEAFF. The CDR3 DNA reads TGTGCCAGTAGAGAGTTTGAGAACACTGAAGCTTTCTTT.

The count of this clone is one. The chain recombines TRBV7-9 with TRBJ1-1, with 10 nucleotides matching TRBD1. Germline trimming cut 1 base from V and 11 bases from J; bases unmatched to any gene: 10. CDR3 length equals 15 residues. Germline CDR1 reads SEHNR; CDR2 reads FQNEAQ (reference sequence). The CDR3 DNA reads as TGTGCCAGCAGCTTAGTGGGGATCCCGGGACAGGGGGCTTTCTTT. Translated: CASSLVGIPGQGAFF.

CDR3 nucleotides: TGTGCCAGCAGTTACTCCGGGACAATGAACACTGAAGCTTTCTTT. It is translated as CASSYSGTMNTEAFF. The gene calls are TRBV6-5 and TRBJ1-1; possible D gene TRBD1, 6 bases. The germline V gene has CDR1 MNHEY and CDR2 SVGAGI. There are 15 residues in the CDR3. V was clipped by 0 bases and J by 0 bases, with 8 bases between them.

This chain links TRBV2 with TRBJ1-6; TRBD1 aligns across 7 bases. CDR1 SNHLY and CDR2 FYNNEI come from the germline V gene. This CDR3 has 17 residues. V lost 0 bases and J lost 3; bases outside the gene matches: 5. CDR3 DNA: TGTGCCAGCAGTGAAGCGGAGGGGGCCATCTATAATTCACCCCTCCACTTT. Residues: CASSEAEGAIYNSPLHF. Filled out from reference TRBV2 and TRBJ1-6, the complete variable domain reads EPEVTQTPSHQVTQMGQEVILRCVPISNHLYFYWYRQILGQKVEFLVSFYNNEISEKSEIFDDQFSVERPDGSNFTLKIRSTKLEDSAMYFCASSEAEGAIYNSPLHFGNGTRLTVT.

This chain connects TRBV27 to TRBJ1-1; perhaps TRBD1 as D (5 bases). Germline V CDR1 and CDR2: MNHEY, SMNVEV (reference sequence). The germline V and J ends were trimmed by 5 bases and 0 bases, with 13 bases remaining between them. The CDR3 runs to 15 residues. DNA for the CDR3: TGTGCCAGCAGTCCAAGGGGACCTATGAACACTGAAGCTTTCTTT. As protein: CASSPRGPMNTEAFF.

This rearrangement joins TRBV7-9 to TRBJ1-4, with a tentative D call TRBD1 (6 bases). This CDR3 has 13 amino acids. Germline values: CDR1 SEHNR, CDR2 FQNEAQ (reference sequence). V was shortened by 5 bases and J by 8 bases, with 12 bases between the two germline ends. In DNA, the CDR3 is TGTGCCAGCAGCCCCCAGGGGCGAGAAAAACTGTTTTTT. It codes for CASSPQGREKLFF. The full variable domain, with the rest looked up from reference TRBV7-9 and TRBJ1-4, is DTGVSQNPRHKITKRGQNVTFRCDPISEHNRLYWYRQTLGQGPEFLTYFQNEAQLEKSRLLSDRFSAERPKGSFSTLEIQRTEQGDSAMYLCASSPQGREKLFFGSGTQLSVL.

This clone has a handful of counts. The gene calls are TRBV27 and TRBJ1-1, with D perhaps matching TRBD1 (5 bases). Per the germline V gene, CDR1 is MNHEY and CDR2 is SMNVEV (reference sequence). Between the trimmed V and J ends, which lost 2 bases and 6 bases, there was a span of 10 bases. The CDR3 totals 13 residues. CDR3 nucleotides: TGTGCCAGCAGTTTAAGAGGGGACCCTGAAGCTTTCTTT. Amino acid sequence: CASSLRGDPEAFF.

J is TRBJ1-2 and V is TRBV27; D might be TRBD1 (5 bases). The CDR3 is 11 residues long. V lost 4 bases and J 5 bases, leaving 5 bases between the germline ends. Germline CDR1 is MNHEY and CDR2 is SMNVEV (reference sequence). As DNA, the CDR3 is TGTGCCAGCAGTTCAGGGTATGGCTACACCTTC. It codes for CASSSGYGYTF.

The V call is TRBV2, the J call TRBJ1-5; D call uncertain. The CDR3 runs 14 residues. Looked up from germline, CDR1 is SNHLY and CDR2 is FYNNEI. V lost 6 bases to trimming and J lost 0 bases, with 9 bases between them. DNA of the CDR3: TGTGCCAGCAGGTCACCTAATAGCAATCAGCCCCAGCATTTT. This encodes CASRSPNSNQPQHF.

This clone was counted once. V and J are TRBV30 and TRBJ2-1; D gene unclear. Germline V CDR1 and CDR2: GTSNPN, SVGIG (reference sequence). The CDR3 is 12 amino acids. V lost 2 bases and J lost 4, with 6 bases in between. The CDR3 is CAWSYRYNEQFF. In DNA form, the CDR3 reads TGTGCCTGGAGTTACCGATACAATGAGCAGTTCTTC. Combining the CDR3 with reference TRBV30 and TRBJ2-1 gives the whole variable domain SQTIHQWPATLVQPVGSPLSLECTVEGTSNPNLYWYRQAAGRGLQLLFYSVGIGQISSEVPQNLSASRPQDRQFILSSKKLLLSDSGFYLCAWSYRYNEQFFGPGTRLTVL.

This chain joins TRBV19 and TRBJ1-3; the D gene is possibly TRBD1 (6 bases). The V gene lost 3 bases and the J gene lost 0 bases, with 24 bases spanning the gap. CDR3 size: 20 residues. Germline CDR1 and CDR2: LNHDA and SQIVND (reference sequence). This CDR3 reads CASSMPLDRLDAISGNTIYF. For the CDR3, the DNA is TGTGCCAGTAGTATGCCCCTGGACAGACTCGACGCCATCTCTGGAAACACCATATATTTT.